This is a list of T cell receptor beta chains from one sample in a study of cytomegalovirus exposure and HLA in healthy donors. Generated by immunoSEQ multiplex PCR, the TCRdb table keeps only in-frame clones and is missing some. The sample shows tens of thousands of clones, 65% to 70% of them seen only once. The specimen was PBMCs. Every receptor here comes from a man aged 40-55 years in good health and CMV-seropositive. Each CDR3 is given with its conserved first and last residue. The D gene is left open where the match is weak. Part of the rows lack a size; the others show once, few, many or a class for expanded clones.

- | TRBJ2-3 | - | TRBV21-1 | CASTRTSGKPDTQYF | TGTGCCAGCACCAGGACTAGCGGGAAACCCGATACGCAGTATTTT
- | TRBJ1-1 | - | TRBV9 | CASRRDENTEAFF | TGTGCCAGCAGGAGGGATGAGAACACTGAAGCTTTCTTT
- | TRBJ2-6 | - | TRBV30 | CAWGLSGANVLTF | TGTGCCTGGGGCCTCTCTGGGGCCAACGTCCTGACTTTC
- | TRBJ1-2 | - | TRBV5-4 | CASRIDSYGYTF | TGTGCCAGCAGGATTGACAGCTATGGCTACACCTTT
- | TRBJ1-5 | few | TRBV2 | CASSPETRRGQPQHF | TGTGCCAGCAGCCCCGAGACCCGTAGGGGTCAGCCCCAGCATTTT
- | TRBJ1-2 | once | TRBV5-4 | CASSLPQGSTNGYTF | TGTGCCAGCAGCTTACCACAGGGATCCACTAATGGCTACACCTTC
- | TRBJ2-6 | - | TRBV9 | CASRGRGANVLTF | TGTGCCAGCAGGGGGCGAGGGGCCAACGTCCTGACTTTC
- | TRBJ1-2 | few | TRBV19 | CASSMVLREQLANYGYTF | TGTGCCAGTAGTATGGTATTGCGAGAACAGCTTGCTAACTATGGCTACACCTTC
- | TRBJ2-3 | few | TRBV10-3 | CAILPGGTDTQYF | TGTGCCATCCTACCGGGGGGCACAGATACGCAGTATTTT
TRBD1 | TRBJ2-3 | - | TRBV5-1 | CASAGQAENTQYF | TGCGCCAGCGCGGGACAGGCTGAAAATACGCAGTATTTT
- | TRBJ2-7 | few | TRBV5-4 | CASSLDTGSLYF | TGTGCCAGCAGCTTGGATACGGGAAGCTTGTACTTC
- | TRBJ2-3 | few | TRBV27 | CASSQTWLGTDTQYF | TGTGCCAGCAGTCAGACATGGTTGGGTACAGATACGCAGTATTTT
- | TRBJ1-1 | - | TRBV5-6 | CASSIREYTEAFF | TGTGCCAGCAGTATCAGGGAATACACTGAAGCTTTCTTT
TRBD2 | TRBJ2-7 | few | TRBV19 | CASSITSGFYEQYF | TGTGCCAGTAGTATCACTAGCGGATTCTACGAGCAGTACTTC
- | TRBJ1-2 | few | TRBV5-5 | CASSLERISYGYTF | TGTGCCAGCAGCTTGGAGAGAATTAGCTATGGCTACACCTTC
- | TRBJ1-2 | - | TRBV4-3 | CASSQDPHSNYGYTF | TGCGCCAGCAGCCAAGATCCCCACAGTAACTATGGCTACACCTTC
TRBD2 | TRBJ2-1 | - | TRBV6-4 | CASSDGSGGAHEQFF | TGTGCCAGCAGTGACGGGAGCGGGGGGGCCCATGAGCAGTTCTTC
- | TRBJ2-1 | - | TRBV5-1 | CASSLEGASYNEQFF | TGCGCCAGCAGCTTGGAAGGGGCATCTTACAATGAGCAGTTCTTC
- | TRBJ1-3 | - | TRBV2 | CASSVGGKNTIYF | TGTGCCAGCAGTGTGGGGGGGAAAAACACCATATATTTT
- | TRBJ2-7 | - | TRBV2 | CASSANLALNEQYF | TGTGCCAGCAGTGCCAATTTAGCGCTTAACGAGCAGTACTTC
- | TRBJ2-1 | few | TRBV11-2 | CASSPRGGLSSYNEQFF | TGTGCCAGCAGCCCTAGGGGGGGATTAAGCTCCTACAATGAGCAGTTCTTC
- | TRBJ2-3 | - | TRBV7-2 | CASSQVDTQYF | TGTGCCAGCAGCCAGGTGGATACGCAGTATTTT
- | TRBJ1-5 | once | TRBV2 | CASSTGNSNQPQHF | TGTGCCAGCTCAACAGGGAATAGCAATCAGCCCCAGCATTTT
- | TRBJ2-5 | - | TRBV5-1 | CASSPHGKLQETQYF | TGCGCCAGCAGCCCTCACGGGAAACTCCAAGAGACCCAGTACTTC
- | TRBJ1-5 | - | TRBV7-9 | CASSLASGDNQPQHF | TGTGCCAGCAGCTTAGCATCAGGGGACAATCAGCCCCAGCATTTT
TRBD2 | TRBJ2-7 | - | TRBV4-1 | CASRGEGSYEQYF | TGCGCCAGCAGAGGGGAGGGATCCTACGAGCAGTACTTC
- | TRBJ2-3 | few | TRBV4-1 | CASSLGGGGTDTQYF | TGCGCCAGCAGCCTGGGGGGGGGCGGCACAGATACGCAGTATTTT
TRBD1 | TRBJ2-7 | few | TRBV7-8 | CASSLALGQAPFEQYF | TGTGCCAGCAGCTTAGCCCTCGGACAGGCACCGTTCGAGCAGTACTTC
- | TRBJ2-5 | - | TRBV27 | CASSPSGETQYF | TGTGCCAGCAGTCCCTCAGGGGAGACCCAGTACTTC
- | TRBJ1-3 | - | TRBV5-1 | CASSQDSSGNTIYF | TGCGCCAGCAGCCAGGACAGCTCTGGAAACACCATATATTTT
- | TRBJ2-1 | - | TRBV27 | CASSFSTETTNNEQFF | TGTGCCAGCAGTTTCTCGACGGAAACTACTAACAATGAGCAGTTCTTC
- | TRBJ2-1 | few | TRBV14 | CASSDTGSVVYNEQFF | TGTGCCAGCAGCGACACCGGGAGCGTCGTCTACAATGAGCAGTTCTTC
TRBD1 | TRBJ1-4 | - | TRBV5-8 | CASSLATGTGGGEKLFF | TGTGCCAGCAGCTTGGCAACCGGGACAGGGGGAGGAGAAAAACTGTTTTTT
- | TRBJ2-7 | - | TRBV4-1 | CASSQDSKSYEQYF | TGCGCCAGCAGCCAAGACAGTAAATCCTACGAGCAGTACTTC
- | TRBJ1-5 | once | TRBV29-1 | CSVGGMNNQPQHF | TGCAGCGTTGGAGGGATGAACAATCAGCCCCAGCATTTT
- | TRBJ2-3 | - | TRBV6-5 | CASSYSYLSTDTQYF | TGTGCCAGCAGTTACTCATATCTCTCCACAGATACGCAGTATTTT
- | TRBJ2-1 | once | TRBV5-4 | CASSSGTVSYNEQFF | TGTGCCAGCAGCTCTGGGACTGTCTCCTACAATGAGCAGTTCTTC
TRBD1 | TRBJ1-4 | - | TRBV2 | CARGQGAEKLFF | TGTGCCAGAGGGCAGGGGGCTGAAAAACTGTTTTTT
TRBD1 | TRBJ1-5 | - | TRBV30 | CAWAPGQGDQPQHF | TGTGCCTGGGCACCGGGACAGGGTGATCAGCCCCAGCATTTT
TRBD1 | TRBJ2-5 | - | TRBV18 | CASSRTGGQETQYF | TGTGCCAGCTCACGTACAGGGGGTCAAGAGACCCAGTACTTC
TRBD1 | TRBJ2-2 | - | TRBV2 | CASRDDRTGTGELFF | TGTGCCAGCAGGGATGACAGGACAGGGACCGGGGAGCTGTTTTTT
- | TRBJ2-3 | - | TRBV6-5 | CASSKTTSTDTQYF | TGTGCCAGCAGTAAGACAACTAGCACAGATACGCAGTATTTT
- | TRBJ2-7 | - | TRBV10-3 | CAISEGTRQYF | TGTGCCATCAGTGAAGGGACAAGGCAGTACTTC
TRBD1 | TRBJ2-2 | few | TRBV5-1 | CASSSGTGGTGELFF | TGCGCCAGCAGCTCCGGGACAGGGGGAACCGGGGAGCTGTTTTTT
- | TRBJ1-5 | once | TRBV15 | CATSREGGRNQPQHF | TGTGCCACCAGCAGAGAGGGGGGTCGGAATCAGCCCCAGCATTTT
TRBD2 | TRBJ2-3 | - | TRBV5-6 | CASSHSGGNTDTQYF | TGTGCCAGCAGCCATAGCGGGGGCAACACAGATACGCAGTATTTT
- | TRBJ2-1 | - | TRBV29-1 | CSVERDTSYNEQFF | TGCAGCGTTGAAAGGGACACCTCCTACAATGAGCAGTTCTTC
- | TRBJ1-5 | medium-sized | TRBV12-5 | CASTSGSNQPQHF | TGTGCTAGTACATCAGGGTCCAATCAGCCCCAGCATTTT
- | TRBJ1-6 | - | TRBV5-1 | CASRTAPDSPLHF | TGCGCCAGCCGGACAGCGCCGGATTCACCCCTCCACTTT
- | TRBJ1-5 | few | TRBV7-9 | CASSSSIGNQPQHF | TGTGCCAGCAGCTCCTCGATCGGGAATCAGCCCCAGCATTTT
- | TRBJ1-2 | few | TRBV19 | CASSSRDTYYGYTF | TGTGCCAGTAGTTCGAGGGACACCTACTATGGCTACACCTTC
- | TRBJ1-5 | - | TRBV6-1 | CASSEPRQGNQPQHF | TGTGCCAGCAGTGAACCCAGACAGGGCAATCAGCCCCAGCATTTT
- | TRBJ2-4 | many | TRBV7-2 | CASSPGGPAKNIQYF | TGTGCCAGCAGCCCCGGGGGGCCGGCCAAAAACATTCAGTACTTC
- | TRBJ2-7 | - | TRBV7-7 | CASSPGAGTYEQYF | TGTGCTAGCAGCCCTGGGGCGGGAACCTACGAGCAGTACTTC
- | TRBJ2-1 | - | TRBV25-1 | CASSELRPLRVGQFF | TGTGCCAGCAGTGAATTGAGGCCTCTTCGGGTGGGGCAGTTCTTC